These 29 T cell receptor beta chains were all obtained from the same sample, sequenced in a study of T-cell reconstitution after alpha-beta-depleted transplantation in children. A TCRbeta library incorporating unique molecular identifiers was prepared. TCRdb processed the PCR reads anew with MiXCR; each CDR3 protein has one entry. Of about 610,000 distinct CDR3 sequences in the sample, 10% were seen once. Specimen: PBMCs from the stem cell graft donor, collected from the stem cell graft. The receptor source for this set is a human donor who donated a stem cell graft to a child with acute myeloid leukemia.

This clonotype was detected ten times or more. The chain employs TRBV20-1 and TRBJ2-7, with 8 bases matching TRBD2. V was pared by 6 bases and J by 0 bases, with 13 bases of the junction left unmatched. In germline, CDR1 is DFQATT, CDR2 SNEGSKA (reference sequence). The CDR3 sequence is 16 residues long. The CDR3: CSAYGLAQRSSYEQYF. As DNA, the CDR3 is TGCAGTGCCTATGGACTAGCCCAAAGGAGCTCCTACGAGCAGTACTTC.

In its sample, this clonotype was seen many times. The chain couples TRBV7-2 to TRBJ2-2, with TRBD2 identical over 7 bases. Germline loops: CDR1 SGHTA, CDR2 FQGNSA. Trimming at V came to 2 bases and at J to 6 bases, leaving 12 bases not matched to a gene. CDR3 size: 17 residues. The CDR3 sequence is CASSLSGDYFSAGELFF. In DNA form, the CDR3 reads TGTGCCAGCAGCTTATCGGGGGACTATTTCTCCGCCGGGGAGCTGTTTTTT.

This clonotype showed up many times. The chain uses TRBV28 and TRBJ2-3, with 10 nucleotides matching TRBD2. The CDR3 loop spans 15 amino acids. Germline values: CDR1 MDHEN, CDR2 SYDVKM. V lost 4 bases and J lost 6; bases outside the gene matches: 7. The CDR3, as DNA: TGTGCCAGCAGTTCCTCTAGCGGGAGAAGTGATACGCAGTATTTT. Residues: CASSSSSGRSDTQYF.

This rearrangement joins TRBV9 to TRBJ1-6, with a possible D match to TRBD1 (5 bases). With 4 bases removed from V and 8 bases from J, the gap between germline ends came to 19 bases. CDR3 size: 16 residues. Germline CDR1 SGDLS, CDR2 YYNGEE. CDR3 DNA: TGTGCCAGCAGCACCCTCGCATCCGGGGGTGATTCACCCCTCCACTTT. Translating it yields CASSTLASGGDSPLHF.

The rearrangement links TRBV24-1 to TRBJ2-5; D ambiguous. The CDR3 is 13 residues long. CDR1 and CDR2 from the germline V gene are KGHDR and SFDVKD. V was trimmed by 4 bases and J by 2 bases, leaving 7 bases between them. CDR3 region: CATSEGHQETQYF. CDR3 DNA: TGTGCCACCAGTGAGGGTCATCAAGAGACCCAGTACTTC.

This clonotype was detected many times. The rearrangement joins TRBV5-1 to TRBJ2-1; D not certain. V was clipped by 7 bases and J by 5 bases, with 16 bases between them. The CDR3 spans 14 residues. Germline lookup yields CDR1 SGHRS and CDR2 YFSETQ. CDR3 in amino acids: CASARVGQNNEQFF. The CDR3 DNA sequence: TGCGCCAGCGCCCGGGTAGGCCAGAACAATGAGCAGTTCTTC.

Ten or more counts support this clonotype. The rearrangement uses TRBV4-1 and TRBJ2-3; no reliable D call. CDR1 and CDR2 from the germline V gene are MGHRA and YSYEKL. With 1 base removed from V and 6 bases from J, the gap between germline ends came to 8 bases. CDR3 length: 13 amino acids. In DNA form, the CDR3 reads TGCGCCAGCAGCCAAGCTCCGGAGGATACGCAGTATTTT. It codes for CASSQAPEDTQYF.

At least ten counts were recorded for this clonotype. This rearrangement joins TRBV29-1 to TRBJ2-3; D remains ambiguous. This CDR3 is built from 13 residues. Trimming removed 4 bases at V and 4 bases at J, with 12 bases between. Germline lookup yields CDR1 SQVTM and CDR2 ANQGSEA. CDR3 sequence (DNA): TGCAGCGTTGTAGTCCCGGGCCCAGATACGCAGTATTTT. Amino acids: CSVVVPGPDTQYF.

This clonotype was seen many times. The rearrangement uses TRBV7-2 and TRBJ1-2; 8 bases are a match to TRBD1. The CDR3 totals 15 residues. Germline CDR1 and CDR2: SGHTA and FQGNSA. V was pared by 6 bases and J by 8 bases, with 14 bases of the junction left unmatched. The CDR3 region is CASREPGQAIGGYTF. The CDR3 DNA is TGTGCCAGCAGGGAACCGGGACAGGCTATAGGGGGCTACACCTTC.

This rearrangement joins TRBV7-6 to TRBJ1-4, with a possible D match to TRBD1 (5 bases). Germline CDR1 is SGHVS and CDR2 is FNYEAQ. CDR3 size: 19 residues. Trimming cost V 0 bases and J 0 bases, with 17 bases left between them. CDR3 region: CASSLASLSGDATNEKLFF. CDR3 bases: TGTGCCAGCAGCTTAGCATCCCTATCCGGGGACGCAACTAATGAAAAACTGTTTTTT.

The chain recombines TRBV20-1 with TRBJ1-5; D call uncertain. Trimming took 3 bases from V and 6 from J, leaving 15 bases between them. From germline, CDR1 is DFQATT and CDR2 SNEGSKA (reference sequence). The length of the CDR3 is 14 residues. The CDR3 spells CSASRREAGQPQHF. CDR3 nucleotide sequence: TGCAGTGCTAGCCGCCGGGAAGCGGGTCAGCCCCAGCATTTT.

This clonotype was counted only a few times. The chain recombines TRBV11-2 with TRBJ2-3, with TRBD2 matching over 7 bases. The CDR3 is 15 residues long. The germline V gene has CDR1 SGHAT and CDR2 FQNNGV. J gave up 4 bases and V 5 bases, and 9 bases lay outside the gene matches. CDR3 residues: CASSKRGGEADTQYF. As DNA, the CDR3 is TGTGCCAGCAGCAAGCGGGGTGGCGAAGCAGATACGCAGTATTTT.

The V gene is TRBV11-2, the J gene TRBJ2-1, with 10 bases aligning to TRBD2. The CDR3 totals 15 residues. Germline trimming cut 6 bases from V and 4 bases from J; bases unmatched to any gene: 6. Germline CDR1 and CDR2: SGHAT and FQNNGV. In DNA, the CDR3 is TGTGCCAGCAGGATACTAGCGGGGACATACAATGAGCAGTTCTTC. Its translation is CASRILAGTYNEQFF.

In this sample, this clonotype turned up many times. The chain employs TRBV5-1 and TRBJ2-1; D possibly matches TRBD1 or TRBD2 (6 bases each). Between the trimmed V and J ends, which lost 4 bases and 10 bases, there was a span of 12 bases. CDR1 is SGHRS, CDR2 YFSETQ, per germline. The CDR3 contains 12 residues. CDR3 DNA: TGCGCCAGCAGCCGAGAAGGGGGGGAGCAGTTCTTC. As protein: CASSREGGEQFF. Complete variable domain (other parts from reference TRBV5-1 and TRBJ2-1): KAGVTQTPRYLIKTRGQQVTLSCSPISGHRSVSWYQQTPGQGLQFLFEYFSETQRNKGNFPGRFSGRQFSNSRSEMNVSTLELGDSALYLCASSREGGEQFFGPGTRLTVL.

This clonotype was recorded at least ten times. This chain joins TRBV29-1 and TRBJ2-7; TRBD2 might be the D (6 bases). CDR3 length: 11 residues. Germline V gene data show CDR1 as SQVTM and CDR2 as ANQGSEA. V was trimmed by 6 bases and J by 4 bases, leaving 10 bases between them. CDR3 DNA: TGCAGCGTGGGGACTGCGTACGAGCAGTACTTC. Protein product: CSVGTAYEQYF.

The sample holds many counts of this clonotype. J is TRBJ2-3 and V is TRBV12-3 or TRBV12-4; D uncertain. The CDR3 is 12 residues long. The ends were cut back, 7 bases at V and 6 bases at J, with 11 bases in the middle. The CDR3, as DNA: TGTGCCAGCACTCTACTCCAGGATACGCAGTATTTT. It is translated as CASTLLQDTQYF.

The rearrangement uses TRBV7-3 and TRBJ2-1, with 11 bases aligning to TRBD2. Germline values: CDR1 SGHTA, CDR2 FQGTGA. Germline trimming cut 5 bases from V and 1 base from J; bases unmatched to any gene: 7. CDR3 size: 17 residues. This CDR3 is CASSRSGRAVSYNEQFF. The DNA for the CDR3 is TGTGCCAGCAGCCGTAGCGGGAGGGCGGTTTCCTACAATGAGCAGTTCTTC.

This clonotype occurred a few times. The genes are TRBV12-3 or TRBV12-4 and TRBJ1-1; D remains unclear. The ends were cut back, 6 bases at V and 6 bases at J, with 14 bases in the middle. The CDR3 has 13 amino acids. CDR3 amino acids: CASSPTPLSEAFF. Here the CDR3 DNA reads TGTGCCAGCAGCCCCACCCCCCTCTCTGAAGCTTTCTTT.

The table lists this clonotype with many counts. This chain connects TRBV5-1 to TRBJ2-3, with D possibly being TRBD2 (6 bases). This CDR3 has 16 residues. Germline CDR1 SGHRS, CDR2 YFSETQ. V was trimmed by 0 bases and J by 6 bases, leaving 17 bases between them. CDR3 amino acids: CASSLGLRENSDTQYF. DNA for the CDR3: TGCGCCAGCAGCTTGGGTCTTCGGGAGAACTCGGATACGCAGTATTTT.

This clonotype was seen more than once but under ten times. The CDR3 loop reads CAISESRGAGTGELFF. CDR3 DNA: TGTGCCATCAGTGAGTCACGGGGAGCGGGCACCGGGGAGCTGTTTTTT. V and J are TRBV10-3 and TRBJ2-2, with a tentative D call TRBD2 (6 bases). This CDR3 contains 16 residues. V lost 0 bases and J lost 4, with 12 bases in between. The germline V gene encodes CDR1 ENHRY and CDR2 SYGVKD.

This rearrangement joins TRBV7-2 to TRBJ2-4; TRBD1 matches at 11 bases. The V segment lost 5 bases and the J segment 9 bases; nucleotides outside the gene matches: 6. In germline, CDR1 is SGHTA, CDR2 FQGNSA. The CDR3 totals 14 residues. The CDR3 DNA reads TGTGCCAGCAGCGAGGGGACAGGGGGTTCCATTCAGTACTTC. It translates to CASSEGTGGSIQYF.

The genes are TRBV6-1 and TRBJ2-3, with D tentatively TRBD1 or TRBD2 (6 bases each). Deletions cut 7 bases from V and 0 bases from J, with 11 bases between. The CDR3 is 14 amino acids. In germline, CDR1 is MNHNS, CDR2 SASEGT. CDR3 bases: TGTGCCAGCACCACGGGGGCTAGCACAGATACGCAGTATTTT. Encoded protein: CASTTGASTDTQYF.

The DNA of the CDR3 is TGTGCCAGCAGCCTTAGGGGGATGGGCTCCTACAATGAGCAGTTCTTC. The encoded protein is CASSLRGMGSYNEQFF. J is TRBJ2-1 and V is TRBV27; the D gene is possibly TRBD1 (6 bases). Germline values: CDR1 MNHEY, CDR2 SMNVEV (reference sequence). This CDR3 contains 16 residues. V gave up 6 bases and J gave up 0 bases, with 15 bases separating them.

Only a few counts were recorded for this clonotype. The chain joins TRBV20-1 to TRBJ2-5; tentatively, D is TRBD1 (6 bases). Germline CDR1 and CDR2: DFQATT and SNEGSKA (reference sequence). Between the trimmed V and J ends, which lost 5 bases and 3 bases, there was a span of 7 bases. The CDR3 sequence is 11 residues long. In DNA form, the CDR3 reads TGCAGTGCTTGGACAGAAGAGACCCAGTACTTC. It yields the protein CSAWTEETQYF.

The table lists this clonotype with a few counts. The V and J genes are TRBV6-6 and TRBJ2-7; D is unresolved. V was pared by 6 bases and J by 3 bases, with 9 bases between. The CDR3 is 12 amino acids. Germline assignment: CDR1 MNHNY and CDR2 SVGAGI (reference sequence). The chain's CDR3 is CASSSTFYEQYF. The CDR3 bases are TGTGCCAGCAGCTCTACTTTCTACGAGCAGTACTTC.

This clonotype was counted between two and nine times. The chain carries TRBV28 and TRBJ2-7, with D tentatively TRBD1 (10 bases). CDR3 length: 17 residues. With 9 bases removed from V and 7 bases from J, the gap between germline ends came to 31 bases. Germline-derived CDR1 and CDR2 are MDHEN and SYDVKM. The CDR3: CASFVGTGAAGGAEQYF. CDR3 bases: TGTGCCAGTTTCGTCGGGACAGGGGCTGCGGGGGGGGCGGAGCAGTACTTC.

In this sample, this clonotype turned up many times. The chain links TRBV7-9 to TRBJ2-5; D is ambiguous. Germline-derived CDR1 and CDR2 are SEHNR and FQNEAQ (reference sequence). Trimming pared 1 base from V and 10 bases from J, leaving 13 bases between. This CDR3 is 13 amino acids long. The CDR3 protein is CASSLGPKSGQYF. The CDR3 coding sequence is TGTGCCAGCAGCTTAGGCCCTAAGTCAGGCCAGTACTTC.

This chain links TRBV20-1 with TRBJ2-7, with no clear D. The CDR3 consists of 14 residues. Germline CDR1 is DFQATT and CDR2 is SNEGSKA (reference sequence). Trimming took 6 bases from V and 3 from J, leaving 18 bases between them. The CDR3 coding sequence is TGCAGTGCCCGGGCGGCTGGTCTTTTCTACGAGCAGTACTTC. It yields the protein CSARAAGLFYEQYF.

The chain carries TRBV12-3 or TRBV12-4 and TRBJ2-5, with TRBD2 identical over 9 bases. The CDR3 is 16 amino acids. V trimming: 0 bases; J trimming: 5 bases; junction bases outside the gene matches: 7. The CDR3 DNA follows: TGTGCCAGCAGTTTAGCGGCTAGCGGGAATCGGGAGACCCAGTACTTC. The encoded protein is CASSLAASGNRETQYF.